This T cell receptor beta chain was captured in a study of blood T cells in healthy people across ages. Study-level information: Capture via template switching afforded approximately one barcoded beta molecule per two T cells. Study findings and constraints: It was the long-lived donors that had more naive CD4+ cells and higher diversity than aged donors.

For the second PCR, which ran for about 6 to 11 cycles, a sample-barcoded 5' primer and a J-beta primer mix were used. TCRdb reprocessed the 5' RACE reads via MiXCR and lists one record per CDR3 protein. The table includes approximately 670,000 distinct CDR3 sequences, approximately 40% detected once. This clonotype was detected only a few times. The antigen is undetermined. Extraction yielded at least 5 micrograms of total RNA per sample. This CDR3 spans 15 amino acids. V lost 8 bases to trimming and J lost 3 bases; unmatched junction nucleotides: 11. Input material: blood. The genes are TRBV12-3 or TRBV12-4 and TRBJ2-7; TRBD2 matches 9 bases. The clonotype originates from a man at least 80 years old in good health. The CDR3 DNA reads as TGTGCCAGCGCGGATCGACTAGCGGTCCTCTACGAGCAGTACTTC. Amino acids: CASADRLAVLYEQYF.